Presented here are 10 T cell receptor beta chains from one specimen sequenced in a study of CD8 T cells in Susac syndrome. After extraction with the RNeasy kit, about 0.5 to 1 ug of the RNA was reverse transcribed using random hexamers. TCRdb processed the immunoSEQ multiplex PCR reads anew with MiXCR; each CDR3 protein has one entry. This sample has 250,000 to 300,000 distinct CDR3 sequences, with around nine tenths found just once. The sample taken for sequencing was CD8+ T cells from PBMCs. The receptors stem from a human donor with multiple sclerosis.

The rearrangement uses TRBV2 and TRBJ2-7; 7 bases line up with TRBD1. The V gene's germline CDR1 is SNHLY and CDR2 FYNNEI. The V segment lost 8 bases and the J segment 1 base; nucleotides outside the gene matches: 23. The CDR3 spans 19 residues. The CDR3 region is CASLGIKDVRQGTSYEQYF. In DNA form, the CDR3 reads TGTGCCAGCCTGGGGATCAAAGACGTACGACAGGGCACATCCTACGAGCAGTACTTC.

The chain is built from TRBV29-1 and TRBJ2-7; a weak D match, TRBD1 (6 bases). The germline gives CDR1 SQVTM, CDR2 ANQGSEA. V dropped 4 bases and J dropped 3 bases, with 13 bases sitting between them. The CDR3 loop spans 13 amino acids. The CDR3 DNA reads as TGCAGCGTTGTCCGGGACAACTACTACGAGCAGTACTTC. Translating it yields CSVVRDNYYEQYF.

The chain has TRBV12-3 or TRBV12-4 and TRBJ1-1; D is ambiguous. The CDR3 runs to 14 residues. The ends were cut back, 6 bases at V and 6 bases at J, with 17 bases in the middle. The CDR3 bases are TGTGCCAGCAGCCTAAATCCACTGATTGCTGAAGCTTTCTTT. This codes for CASSLNPLIAEAFF.

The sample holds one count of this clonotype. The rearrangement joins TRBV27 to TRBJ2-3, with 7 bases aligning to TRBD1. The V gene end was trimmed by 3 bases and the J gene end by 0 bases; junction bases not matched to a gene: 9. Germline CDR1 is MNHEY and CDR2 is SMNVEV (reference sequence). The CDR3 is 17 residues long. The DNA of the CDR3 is TGTGCCAGCAGTTTTGAGAGGGACAGAACTAGCACAGATACGCAGTATTTT. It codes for CASSFERDRTSTDTQYF.

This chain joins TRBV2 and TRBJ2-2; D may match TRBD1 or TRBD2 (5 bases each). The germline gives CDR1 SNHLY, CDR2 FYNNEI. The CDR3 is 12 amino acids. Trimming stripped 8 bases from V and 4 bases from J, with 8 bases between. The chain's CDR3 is CASFGGTGELFF. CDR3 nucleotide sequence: TGTGCCAGCTTTGGGGGCACCGGGGAGCTGTTTTTT.

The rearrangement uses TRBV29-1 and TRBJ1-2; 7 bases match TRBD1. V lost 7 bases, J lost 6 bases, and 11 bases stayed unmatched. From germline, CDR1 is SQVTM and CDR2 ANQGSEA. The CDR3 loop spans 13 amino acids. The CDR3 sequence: CSATGRRSNGYTF. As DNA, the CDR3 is TGCAGCGCGACAGGGAGGAGGAGCAATGGCTACACCTTC.

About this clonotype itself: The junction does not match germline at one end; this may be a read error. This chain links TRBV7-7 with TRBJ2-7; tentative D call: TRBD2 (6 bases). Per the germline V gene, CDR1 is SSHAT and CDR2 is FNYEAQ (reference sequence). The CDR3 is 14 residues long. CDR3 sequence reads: CASSLTGRSHEQYF. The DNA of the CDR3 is TGTGCTAGCAGCTTAACCGGGAGATCCCACGAGCAGTACTTC.

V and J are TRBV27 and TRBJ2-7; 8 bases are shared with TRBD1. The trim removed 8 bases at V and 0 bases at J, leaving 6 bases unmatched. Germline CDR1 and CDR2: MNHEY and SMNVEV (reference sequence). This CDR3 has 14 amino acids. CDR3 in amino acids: CASGTGTGSYEQYF. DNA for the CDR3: TGTGCCAGCGGAACCGGGACAGGCTCCTACGAGCAGTACTTC.

For the CDR3, the DNA is TGCGCCAGCAGCCCCGGCCATACCTCCTACAATGAGCAGTTCTTC. Translating gives CASSPGHTSYNEQFF. V and J are TRBV4-3 and TRBJ2-1; D not resolved. V lost 4 bases, J lost 0 bases, and 10 bases lay in between. Germline CDR1 LGHNA, CDR2 YSLEER. There are 15 residues in the CDR3.

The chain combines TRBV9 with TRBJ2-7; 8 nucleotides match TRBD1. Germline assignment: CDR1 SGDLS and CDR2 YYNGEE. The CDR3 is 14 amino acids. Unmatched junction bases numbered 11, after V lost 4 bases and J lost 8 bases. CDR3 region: CASSLGTGVLQQYF. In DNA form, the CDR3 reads TGTGCCAGCAGCCTGGGGACAGGAGTTCTGCAGCAGTACTTC. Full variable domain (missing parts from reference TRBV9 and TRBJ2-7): DSGVTQTPKHLITATGQRVTLRCSPRSGDLSVYWYQQSLDQGLQFLIQYYNGEERAKGNILERFSAQQFPDLHSELNLSSLELGDSALYFCASSLGTGVLQQYFGPGTRLTVT.